Following are 20 T cell receptor beta chains from one sample sequenced in a study of T cells in women clearing cervical HPV infection. Method: immunoSEQ multiplex PCR; TCRdb's copy keeps in-frame clones and lacks some. There are some 16,000 clones in the sample, with more than 9% held by the top ten. What was sequenced was blood buffy coat. The receptors stem from a woman between 18 and 69 years old with a cervical HPV16 infection that either progressed to CIN3+ or cleared (not recorded which).

Comments on this clone: The read ends 3 residues before the CDR3 terminus; that terminus is restored from the germline J gene. The V and J genes are TRBV19 and TRBJ1-1; 9 positions agree with TRBD1. CDR1 LNHDA and CDR2 SQIVND come from the germline V gene (reference sequence). The trim removed 3 bases at V and 4 bases at J, leaving 6 bases unmatched. The CDR3 runs to 15 residues. The sequenced part of the CDR3 DNA is TGTGCCAGTAGTATTGGGGACAGGGTTACCACTGAA. This encodes CASSIGDRVTTE. The CDR3 reads in full as CASSIGDRVTTEAFF.

This clone ranks as medium-sized (0.01 to 0.1%) in terms of frequency. Read sequence stops 3 residues before the CDR3 end, and the germline J gene provides the missing end. J is TRBJ2-3 and V is TRBV7-3, with D perhaps TRBD1 (5 bases). CDR1 and CDR2 from the germline V gene are SGHTA and FQGTGA. The CDR3 has 14 amino acids. V was cut by 2 bases and J by 4 bases, with 10 bases left in between. Incomplete CDR3 DNA: TGTGCCAGCAGCTTATTAGGGGATGCAGATACG. Translating gives CASSLLGDADT. The CDR3 in its entirety is CASSLLGDADTQYF.

CDR3 bases read: TGTGCCAGCAGTTCCTCTTCCTACGAG. The encoded protein is CASSSSSYE. The whole CDR3 protein is CASSSSSYEQYF. The V and J genes are TRBV12-3 or TRBV12-4 and TRBJ2-7; D call uncertain. The CDR3 goes on 3 residues after the read ends, and that part is filled in from the germline J gene. Trimming took off 4 bases at V and 1 base at J, with 5 bases between the two ends. This CDR3 spans 12 amino acids.

Worth noting for this clone: The read finishes 3 residues shy of the CDR3 end, and the germline J gene is used to complete it. The rearrangement links TRBV29-1 to TRBJ2-1; TRBD2 aligns across 9 bases. With 5 bases clipped from V and 0 bases from J, the junction kept 2 bases outside the gene matches. Per germline, CDR1 SQVTM and CDR2 ANQGSEA. This CDR3 is 14 amino acids long. Partial CDR3 DNA: TGCAGCGTTAATAGCGGGAGCTCCTACAATGAG. Translating it yields CSVNSGSSYNE. The complete CDR3 sequence is CSVNSGSSYNEQFF.

On this clone: The read ends 3 residues shy of where the CDR3 ends; the end is completed using the germline J gene. The chain couples TRBV20-1 to TRBJ1-1, with 12 positions matching TRBD1. Trimming at V came to 4 bases and at J to 5 bases, leaving 14 bases not matched to a gene. The CDR3 runs to 17 residues. The germline gives CDR1 DFQATT, CDR2 SNEGSKA (reference sequence). The CDR3 bases that were read are TGCAGTGCTATTAACACCGGGACAGGGGGCACTAGGACTGAA. It yields the protein CSAINTGTGGTRTE. The complete CDR3 protein is CSAINTGTGGTRTEAFF.

Worth noting for this clone: The read ends 3 residues shy of where the CDR3 ends; the end is completed using the germline J gene. The gene calls are TRBV19 and TRBJ1-5, with a possible D match to TRBD1 (5 bases). This CDR3 is built from 14 residues. Germline assignment: CDR1 LNHDA and CDR2 SQIVND (reference sequence). Trimming stripped 8 bases from V and 0 bases from J, with 11 bases between. CDR3 residues: CASERGYSNQPQHF. The CDR3 bases that were read are TGTGCCAGTGAAAGGGGTTATAGCAATCAGCCC.

On this clone itself: The read terminates 3 residues ahead of where the CDR3 ends, so the germline J gene completes it. The chain uses TRBV19 and TRBJ2-7; 9 bases agree with TRBD1. The CDR3 spans 11 residues. Germline CDR1 LNHDA, CDR2 SQIVND (reference sequence). The V segment lost 10 bases and the J segment 6 bases; nucleotides outside the gene matches: 4. CDR3 DNA (partial): TGTGCCATACAGGGGGCTGGCGAG. Its protein is CAIQGAGE. The full-length CDR3 reads as CAIQGAGEQYF.

On this clone: The read ends 3 residues early relative to the CDR3; the germline J gene fills the gap. The chain carries TRBV10-3 and TRBJ2-5; D might be TRBD2 (6 bases). From germline, CDR1 is ENHRY and CDR2 SYGVKD. The CDR3 runs 13 residues. V lost 6 bases and J lost 2, with 10 bases in between. CDR3 region: CAISLGLQETQYF. CDR3 bases read: TGTGCCATCAGCCTGGGACTGCAAGAGACC.

Worth noting for this clone: The read stops 3 residues short of the end of the CDR3; the missing end is completed from the germline J gene. The chain uses TRBV10-3 and TRBJ1-2, with 7 bases that match TRBD1. CDR3 length equals 14 residues. V shed 4 bases, J shed 5 bases, and the junction held 7 bases outside the gene matches. Germline CDR1 is ENHRY and CDR2 is SYGVKD. The covered CDR3 bases are TGTGCCATCAGTGCTTCCGGGACAGAGTATGGC. Translation gives CAISASGTEYG. The CDR3 as a whole reads CAISASGTEYGYTF.

Concerning this clone: Read data end 3 residues before the CDR3 end; the end is taken from the germline J gene. The V gene is TRBV29-1, the J gene TRBJ2-5; 7 nucleotides line up with TRBD1. Germline V gene lookup returns CDR1 SQVTM and CDR2 ANQGSEA. The CDR3 loop spans 13 amino acids. The CDR3 loop is CSVEGTGGHTQYF. Incomplete CDR3 DNA: TGCAGCGTTGAAGGGACAGGAGGACATACC.

A word on this clone: The read gets to within 3 residues of the CDR3 end, and the germline J gene fills in the rest. Other DNA sequences of this sample code for an identical CDR3. The chain uses TRBV7-9 and TRBJ1-1; the D is unclear. From germline, CDR1 is SEHNR and CDR2 FQNEAQ (reference sequence). The CDR3 spans 15 residues. CDR3 residues: CASSLELAMGETAFF. The covered CDR3 bases are TGTGCCAGCAGCTTAGAACTAGCGATGGGAGAGACA.

The CDR3 here is CASSPRETGGEETQYF. The CDR3 DNA, read in part, is TGTGCCAGCTCACCACGGGAGACAGGGGGCGAAGAGACG. The rearrangement uses TRBV18 and TRBJ2-3; 10 bases are a match to TRBD1. The read ends 3 residues early relative to the CDR3; the germline J gene fills the gap. Per germline, CDR1 KGHSH and CDR2 LQKENI. The CDR3 runs to 16 residues. The full variable domain, completed using reference TRBV18 and TRBJ2-3, is NAGVMQNPRHLVRRRGQEARLRCSPMKGHSHVYWYRQLPEEGLKFMVYLQKENIIDESGMPKERFSAEFPKEGPSILRIQQVVRGDSAAYFCASSPRETGGEETQYFGPGTRLTVL.

Note on this clone: The read ends 3 residues before the CDR3 terminus; that terminus is restored from the germline J gene. J is TRBJ2-3 and V is TRBV20-1; 7 bases align to TRBD1. Germline CDR1 reads DFQATT; CDR2 reads SNEGSKA (reference sequence). The CDR3 is 12 amino acids. Incomplete CDR3 DNA: TGCAGTGCCAATACAGGGGTGGAGACG. This codes for CSANTGVET. The CDR3 in its entirety is CSANTGVETQYF.

To note about this clone: The read terminates 3 residues ahead of where the CDR3 ends, so the germline J gene completes it. The chain joins TRBV20-1 to TRBJ1-1; TRBD1 agrees at 7 bases. V lost 5 bases, J lost 1 base, and 10 bases stayed unmatched. Germline V lookup: CDR1 DFQATT, CDR2 SNEGSKA (reference sequence). The CDR3 length is 15 residues. CDR3 DNA, as far as it was read: TGCAGTGCTCCAGCCGGACAGGTATGGAACACTGAA. The encoded protein is CSAPAGQVWNTE. The CDR3 as a whole reads CSAPAGQVWNTEAFF.

Details on this clone: The CDR3 end is not reached by the read, which stops 3 residues before it; the germline J gene fills it in. The gene calls are TRBV20-1 and TRBJ2-3; D gene unclear. The CDR3 runs to 15 residues. CDR1 and CDR2 (germline): DFQATT, SNEGSKA (reference sequence). The covered CDR3 bases are TGCAGTGCTAGAGACCTCCGGGTCGGAGTGGAGACG. This encodes CSARDLRVGVET. The whole CDR3 sequence reads CSARDLRVGVETQYF.

Of note for this clone: The read stops 3 residues short of the end of the CDR3; the missing end is completed from the germline J gene. V gene TRBV20-1 combines with J gene TRBJ1-6; 7 bases line up with TRBD1. The CDR3 sequence is 13 residues long. CDR1 is DFQATT, CDR2 SNEGSKA, per germline (reference sequence). V was pared by 5 bases and J by 5 bases, with 3 bases of the junction left unmatched. CDR3 in amino acids: CSAPGQDNSPLHF. The DNA read from the CDR3 is TGCAGTGCTCCCGGACAGGATAATTCACCC.

Turning to this clone: The CDR3 extends 3 residues past the end of the read, so its final part is completed from the germline J gene. The chain couples TRBV3-1 (or the pseudogene TRBV3-2) to TRBJ2-3; 7 bases align to TRBD2. Looked up from germline, CDR1 is LGHDT and CDR2 is YNNKEL (reference sequence). The CDR3 extends over 18 amino acids. V lost 4 bases to trimming and J lost 5 bases; unmatched junction nucleotides: 18. The DNA read from the CDR3 is TGTGCCAGCAGCCCCGTCCGACTAGCAGTGGTTCATGGAGATACG. Translating gives CASSPVRLAVVHGDT. The complete CDR3 protein is CASSPVRLAVVHGDTQYF.

A note on this clone: The read halts 3 residues ahead of the CDR3 end, with the missing end drawn from the germline J gene. The chain joins TRBV7-9 to TRBJ2-3, with D possibly being TRBD2 (7 bases). The CDR3 loop spans 14 amino acids. Germline CDR1 and CDR2: SEHNR and FQNEAQ (reference sequence). This CDR3 reads CASSLANREGAQYF. The sequenced part of the CDR3 DNA is TGTGCCAGCAGCTTAGCAAATAGGGAGGGGGCG.

Concerning this clone itself: The read comes to an end 3 residues before the CDR3 does, leaving the germline J gene to fill in the end. The chain joins TRBV7-6 to TRBJ1-2, with 9 bases that match TRBD1. The germline gives CDR1 SGHVS, CDR2 FNYEAQ. The CDR3 consists of 14 residues. Incomplete CDR3 DNA: TGTGCCAGCAGCTCCTGGACAGGGGATTACGAC. This translates into CASSSWTGDYD. The complete CDR3 protein is CASSSWTGDYDYTF.

Note on this clone: The read comes to an end 3 residues before the CDR3 does, leaving the germline J gene to fill in the end. This chain connects TRBV12-3 or TRBV12-4 to TRBJ2-1; 12 bases align to TRBD2. The J segment lost 4 bases and the V segment lost 6 bases, leaving 4 bases of the junction unmatched. The CDR3 runs to 15 residues. The covered CDR3 bases are TGTGCCAGCAGCCTAGCGGGGGGGTTTTACAATGAG. Its protein is CASSLAGGFYNE. The entire CDR3 reads CASSLAGGFYNEQFF.